The 4 T cell receptor beta chains reported below all come from one sample, sequenced in a study of cytomegalovirus exposure and HLA in healthy donors. Use of 60 Vbeta and 13 Jbeta primers characterized the PCR. Profiled with immunoSEQ multiplex PCR; TCRdb holds only in-frame clones, not every one. Here the sample spans about 100,000 clones, approximately 82% being singletons. Sequenced: PBMCs. These receptors all come from a woman under 30 in good health and CMV-seronegative.

V gene TRBV7-8 combines with J gene TRBJ2-3; 10 bases line up with TRBD2. Trimming removed 6 bases from V and 5 bases from J; junction bases left unmatched: 11. This CDR3 is 16 amino acids long. Germline V gene sequence: CDR1 SGHVS, CDR2 FQNEAQ. The CDR3 reads CASRRRASGSQDTQYF. Here the CDR3 DNA reads TGTGCCAGCAGAAGACGGGCTAGCGGGAGTCAAGATACGCAGTATTTT.

V and J are TRBV7-3 and TRBJ2-5; TRBD2 might be the D (5 bases). The CDR3 contains 15 residues. Trimming stripped 2 bases from V and 5 bases from J, with 15 bases between. CDR1 and CDR2 (germline): SGHTA, FQGTGA. The CDR3 sequence is CASSLYGGLSETQYF. CDR3 sequence (DNA): TGTGCCAGCAGCTTATATGGCGGGCTGAGCGAGACCCAGTACTTC.

This chain links TRBV11-2 with TRBJ2-5; a weak D match, TRBD1 (5 bases). Germline V CDR1 and CDR2: SGHAT, FQNNGV. Trimming pared 2 bases from V and 1 base from J, leaving 11 bases between. The CDR3 contains 15 residues. CDR3 loop: CASSLSPRVQETQYF. The CDR3 DNA sequence: TGTGCCAGCAGCTTATCCCCCAGGGTCCAAGAGACCCAGTACTTC. Using reference TRBV11-2 and TRBJ2-5 for the parts outside the CDR3, the full variable domain is EAGVAQSPRYKIIEKRQSVAFWCNPISGHATLYWYQQILGQGPKLLIQFQNNGVVDDSQLPKDRFSAERLKGVDSTLKIQPAKLEDSAVYLCASSLSPRVQETQYFGPGTRLLVL.

This clone was picked up a small number of times. V is TRBV5-1 and J is TRBJ2-5; possibly TRBD2 for D (5 bases). The germline V gene encodes CDR1 SGHRS and CDR2 YFSETQ. Trimming shortened V by 3 bases and J by 5 bases, and 17 bases separated the two germline ends. This CDR3 region has 15 residues. CDR3 in amino acids: CASSSEDRRVETQYF. The CDR3 DNA is TGCGCCAGCAGCTCGGAGGACCGCCGGGTGGAGACCCAGTACTTC.